This TCR beta chain was sequenced in a study of OX40 agonist ivuxolimab in advanced cancers. About the study: Patients were treated with intravenous ivuxolimab, dosed at 0.01 to 10 mg/kg and infused every 2 weeks. Melanoma, hepatocellular carcinoma, head and neck or renal cell cancer occurred in dose-escalation patients.

Clones were sequenced by immunoSEQ multiplex PCR, and TCRdb holds only the in-frame ones, with some missing. Among approximately 47,000 clones listed, around nine tenths were seen once. The CDR3 is 14 residues long. Per germline, CDR1 LGHNA and CDR2 YSLEER. V lost 0 bases, J lost 4 bases, and 9 bases lay in between. This chain uses TRBV4-3 with TRBJ1-2; no definite D call. The starting material was CD4+ or CD8+ T cells sorted from blood, obtained in a trial of the OX40 agonist ivuxolimab. The clonotype comes from an adult with an advanced solid tumor such as melanoma, head and neck, liver or kidney cancer. CDR3 amino acids: CASSQDRRTYGYTF. In nucleotides, the CDR3 is TGCGCCAGCAGCCAAGATCGGCGGACCTATGGCTACACCTTC.